This TCR beta chain derives from a study of cytomegalovirus exposure and HLA in healthy donors. Study summary: Genotyping showed roughly 76% of 300 to 450 donors falling in the Caucasian-associated ancestry cluster.

This clone was picked up a small number of times. Its specificity is not known. Primers: 60 Vbeta forward and 13 Jbeta reverse. Generated by immunoSEQ multiplex PCR, the TCRdb table keeps only in-frame clones and is missing some. The data show about 120,000 clones, 65% to 85% seen once. Study results and limitations: According to reports, the classifier identified cytomegalovirus status with high specificity and sensitivity. Previous analysis showed most TCR beta V segments were productive about 87% or about 30% of the time.

The CDR3 extends over 15 amino acids. J lost 3 bases, V lost 8 bases, and 9 bases had no gene match. Looked up from germline, CDR1 is LGHNA and CDR2 is YNFKEQ. The chain carries TRBV4-2 and TRBJ2-1; 8 nucleotides match TRBD2. This TCR came from a man aged 25-45 years in good health and CMV-seropositive. Sequenced sample: PBMCs. The CDR3 bases are TGTGCCAGCGCCCTCCCCGGGGGGGACTACAATGAGCAGTTCTTC. Protein: CASALPGGDYNEQFF.